This entry lists 3 T cell receptor beta chains sequenced from one sample in a study of Ad26.COV2.S vaccination and SARS-CoV-2 variants. Measured with immunoSEQ multiplex PCR; TCRdb has only the in-frame clones, and not every one. The sample includes more than 350,000 clones, 90% seen only once; the top ten take roughly an eighth. The treatment here: over 15 received Ad26.COV2.S at low or high dose, single or two shots; five or six received placebo; per-sample allocation not given. Samples were taken on day 63 after the first vaccine or placebo injection. Sample: peripheral blood, taken in a trial of Ad26.COV2.S vaccine versus placebo. These receptors originate from a person between 18 and 65 years old who received the Ad26.COV2.S COVID-19 vaccine or a placebo.

This chain joins TRBV3-1 (or the pseudogene TRBV3-2) and TRBJ2-7; D remains unclear. The CDR3 is made up of 16 amino acids. The V gene's germline CDR1 is LGHDT and CDR2 YNNKEL (reference sequence). The V and J ends lost 4 bases and 2 bases respectively, with 18 bases between them. Here the CDR3 DNA reads TGTGCCAGCAGCCCGAAACAGTTGGCCTACCCCTACGAGCAGTACTTC. This encodes CASSPKQLAYPYEQYF.

This clone occurred once. The rearrangement links TRBV28 to TRBJ1-5; D is unresolved. In germline, CDR1 is MDHEN, CDR2 SYDVKM. Trimming shortened V by 7 bases and J by 0 bases, and 4 bases separated the two germline ends. CDR3 size: 12 residues. CDR3 nucleotides: TGTGCCAGCACAGATAGCAATCAGCCCCAGCATTTT. Translating it yields CASTDSNQPQHF.

The rearrangement uses TRBV19 and TRBJ1-2; the match to TRBD1 covers 7 bases. The V gene end was trimmed by 4 bases and the J gene end by 1 base; junction bases not matched to a gene: 9. The CDR3 runs to 16 residues. Germline V gives CDR1 LNHDA, CDR2 SQIVND (reference sequence). The CDR3 nucleotides are TGTGCCAGTAGTAGAATCCGGGACAGCGTTAACTATGGCTACACCTTC. Protein product: CASSRIRDSVNYGYTF.